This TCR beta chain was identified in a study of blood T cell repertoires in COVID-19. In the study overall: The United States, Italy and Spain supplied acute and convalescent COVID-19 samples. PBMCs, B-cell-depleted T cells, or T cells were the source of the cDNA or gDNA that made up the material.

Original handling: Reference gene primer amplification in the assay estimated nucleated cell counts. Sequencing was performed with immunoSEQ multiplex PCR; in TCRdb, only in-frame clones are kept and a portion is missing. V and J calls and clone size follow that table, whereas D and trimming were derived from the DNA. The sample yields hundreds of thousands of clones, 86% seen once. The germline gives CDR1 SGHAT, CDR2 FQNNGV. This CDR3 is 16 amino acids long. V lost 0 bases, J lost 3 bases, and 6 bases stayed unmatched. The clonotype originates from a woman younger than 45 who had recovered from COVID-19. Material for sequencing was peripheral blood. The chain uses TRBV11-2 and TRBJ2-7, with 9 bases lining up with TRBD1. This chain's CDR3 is CASSLDLGTGLYEQYF. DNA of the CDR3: TGTGCCAGCAGCTTAGATCTAGGGACAGGGCTCTACGAGCAGTACTTC.